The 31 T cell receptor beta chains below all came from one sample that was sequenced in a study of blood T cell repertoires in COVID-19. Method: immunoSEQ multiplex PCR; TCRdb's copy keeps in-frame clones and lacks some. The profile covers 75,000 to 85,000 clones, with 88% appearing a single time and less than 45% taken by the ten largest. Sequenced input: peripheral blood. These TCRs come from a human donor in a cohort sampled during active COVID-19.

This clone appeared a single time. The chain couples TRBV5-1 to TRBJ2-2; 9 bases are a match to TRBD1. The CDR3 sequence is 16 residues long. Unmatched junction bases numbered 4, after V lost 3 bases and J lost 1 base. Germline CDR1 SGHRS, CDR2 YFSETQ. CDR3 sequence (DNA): TGCGCCAGCAGCTACGGACAGGGGCAGAACACCGGGGAGCTGTTTTTT. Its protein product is CASSYGQGQNTGELFF.

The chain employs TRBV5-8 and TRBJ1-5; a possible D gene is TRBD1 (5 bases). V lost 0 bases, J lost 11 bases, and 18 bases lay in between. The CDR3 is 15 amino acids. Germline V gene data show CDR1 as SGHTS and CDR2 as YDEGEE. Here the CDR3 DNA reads TGTGCCAGCAGCTTGGCCAGTTTGGGGGGGAGGGCCCAGCATTTT. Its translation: CASSLASLGGRAQHF. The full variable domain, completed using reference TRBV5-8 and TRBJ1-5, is EAGVTQSPTHLIKTRGQQATLRCSPISGHTSVYWYQQALGLGLQFLLWYDEGEERNRGNFPPRFSGRQFPNYSSELNVNALELEDSALYLCASSLASLGGRAQHFGDGTRLSIL.

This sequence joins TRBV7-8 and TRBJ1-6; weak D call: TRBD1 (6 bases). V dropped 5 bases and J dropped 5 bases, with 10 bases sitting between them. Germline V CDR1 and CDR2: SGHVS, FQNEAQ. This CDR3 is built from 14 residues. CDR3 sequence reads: CASSTDRNNSPLHF. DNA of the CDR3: TGTGCCAGCAGCACCGACAGGAATAATTCACCCCTCCACTTT.

The CDR3: CASSISLIANYGYTF. The CDR3 bases are TGTGCCAGTAGTATTAGTCTCATAGCTAACTATGGCTACACCTTC. The J gene is TRBJ1-2, the V gene TRBV19; no definite D call. The germline gives CDR1 LNHDA, CDR2 SQIVND (reference sequence). V was pared by 3 bases and J by 0 bases, with 11 bases between. CDR3 length: 15 amino acids.

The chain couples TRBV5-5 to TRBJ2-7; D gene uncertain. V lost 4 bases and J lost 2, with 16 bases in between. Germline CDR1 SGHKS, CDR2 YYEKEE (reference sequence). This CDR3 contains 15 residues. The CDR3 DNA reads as TGTGCCAGCAGCGTTGGGCACGCGACAACCTACGAGCAGTACTTC. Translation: CASSVGHATTYEQYF.

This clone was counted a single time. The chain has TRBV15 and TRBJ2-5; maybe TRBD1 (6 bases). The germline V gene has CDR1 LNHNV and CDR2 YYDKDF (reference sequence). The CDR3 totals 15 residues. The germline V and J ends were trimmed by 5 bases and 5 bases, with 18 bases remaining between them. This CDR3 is CATSSTGPARETQYF. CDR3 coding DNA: TGTGCCACCAGCTCCACAGGGCCGGCCAGGGAGACCCAGTACTTC.

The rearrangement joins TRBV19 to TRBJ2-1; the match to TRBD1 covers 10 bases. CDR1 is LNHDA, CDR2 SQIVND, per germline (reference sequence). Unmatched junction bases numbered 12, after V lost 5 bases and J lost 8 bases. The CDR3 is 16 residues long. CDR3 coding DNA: TGTGCCAGTAGTGTCGGATGGACAGGGGGTTCCGATGAGCAGTTCTTC. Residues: CASSVGWTGGSDEQFF.

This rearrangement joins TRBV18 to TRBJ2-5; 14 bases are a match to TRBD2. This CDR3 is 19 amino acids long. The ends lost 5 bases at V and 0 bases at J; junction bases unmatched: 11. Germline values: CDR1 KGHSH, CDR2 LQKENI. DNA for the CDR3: TGTGCCAGCTCAGGCGCCGGGACTAGCGGGGGACCGTACCAAGAGACCCAGTACTTC. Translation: CASSGAGTSGGPYQETQYF.

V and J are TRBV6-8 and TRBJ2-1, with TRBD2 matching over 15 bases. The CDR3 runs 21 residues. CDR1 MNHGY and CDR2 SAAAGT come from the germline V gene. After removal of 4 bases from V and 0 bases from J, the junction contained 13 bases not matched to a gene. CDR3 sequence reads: CASSFYSNGTSGRSSYNEQFF. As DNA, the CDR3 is TGTGCCAGCAGTTTTTATTCAAATGGGACTAGCGGGAGGAGCTCCTACAATGAGCAGTTCTTC.

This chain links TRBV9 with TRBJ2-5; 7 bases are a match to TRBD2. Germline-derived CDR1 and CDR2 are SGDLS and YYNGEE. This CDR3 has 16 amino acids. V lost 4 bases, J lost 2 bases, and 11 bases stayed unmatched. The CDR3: CASSPQLAVAQETQYF. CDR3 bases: TGTGCCAGCAGCCCCCAGCTAGCGGTAGCACAAGAGACCCAGTACTTC.

The CDR3 sequence: CASKRTGQGPDYEQYF. As DNA, the CDR3 is TGTGCCAGTAAGAGAACCGGACAGGGGCCTGACTACGAGCAGTACTTC. V usage is TRBV19 and J usage is TRBJ2-7; TRBD1 aligns across 9 bases. Trimming removed 7 bases from V and 3 bases from J; junction bases left unmatched: 13. This CDR3 is 16 amino acids long. CDR1 is LNHDA, CDR2 SQIVND, per germline (reference sequence). Full variable domain (remainder filled in from reference TRBV19 and TRBJ2-7): DGGITQSPKYLFRKEGQNVTLSCEQNLNHDAMYWYRQDPGQGLRLIYYSQIVNDFQKGDIAEGYSVSREKKESFPLTVTSAQKNPTAFYLCASKRTGQGPDYEQYFGPGTRLTVT.

Here the CDR3 reads CASSLSSQFRRGNEQFF. In nucleotides, the CDR3 is TGTGCCAGCAGTCTTTCCTCACAGTTCAGACGGGGCAATGAGCAGTTCTTC. The rearrangement uses TRBV28 and TRBJ2-1; TRBD2 might be the D (5 bases). This CDR3 comprises 17 residues. The germline CDR1 and CDR2 sequences are MDHEN and SYDVKM. The ends were cut back, 5 bases at V and 6 bases at J, with 23 bases in the middle.

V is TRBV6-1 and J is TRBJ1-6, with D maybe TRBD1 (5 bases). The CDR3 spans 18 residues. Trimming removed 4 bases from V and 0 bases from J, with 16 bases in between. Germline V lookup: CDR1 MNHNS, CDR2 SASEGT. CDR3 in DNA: TGTGCCAGCAGTGGAAGGCAGGGATCGACCTCCTATAATTCACCCCTCCACTTT. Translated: CASSGRQGSTSYNSPLHF.

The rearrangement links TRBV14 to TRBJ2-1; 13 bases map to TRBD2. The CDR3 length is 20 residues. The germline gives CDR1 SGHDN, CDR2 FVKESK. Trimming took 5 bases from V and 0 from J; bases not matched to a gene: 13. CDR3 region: CASSNRLGLAGYSSYNEQFF. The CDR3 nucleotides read TGTGCCAGCAGCAATCGCCTGGGACTAGCGGGGTATAGCTCCTACAATGAGCAGTTCTTC.

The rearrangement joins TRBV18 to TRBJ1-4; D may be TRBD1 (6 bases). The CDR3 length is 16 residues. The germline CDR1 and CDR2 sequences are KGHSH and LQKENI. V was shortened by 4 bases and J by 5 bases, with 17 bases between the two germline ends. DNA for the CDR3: TGTGCCAGCTCACTACTGACGACAGGAGAGAATGAAAAACTGTTTTTT. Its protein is CASSLLTTGENEKLFF.

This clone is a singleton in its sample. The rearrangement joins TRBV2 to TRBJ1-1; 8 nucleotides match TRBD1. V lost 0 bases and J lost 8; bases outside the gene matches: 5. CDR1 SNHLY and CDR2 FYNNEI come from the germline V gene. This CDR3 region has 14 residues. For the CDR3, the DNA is TGTGCCAGCAGTGAAGCAGCCCAGGGGGCCGAAGCTTTCTTT. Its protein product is CASSEAAQGAEAFF.

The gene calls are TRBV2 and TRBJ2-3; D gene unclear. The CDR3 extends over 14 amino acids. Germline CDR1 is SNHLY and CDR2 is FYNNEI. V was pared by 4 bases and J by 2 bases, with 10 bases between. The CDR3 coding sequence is TGTGCCAGCAGTGTACGAGAAAACACAGATACGCAGTATTTT. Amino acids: CASSVRENTDTQYF. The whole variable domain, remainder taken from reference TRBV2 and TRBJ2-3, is EPEVTQTPSHQVTQMGQEVILRCVPISNHLYFYWYRQILGQKVEFLVSFYNNEISEKSEIFDDQFSVERPDGSNFTLKIRSTKLEDSAMYFCASSVRENTDTQYFGPGTRLTVL.

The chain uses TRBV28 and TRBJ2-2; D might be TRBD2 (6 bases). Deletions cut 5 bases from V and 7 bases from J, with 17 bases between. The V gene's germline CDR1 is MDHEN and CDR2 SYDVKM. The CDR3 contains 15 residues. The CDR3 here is CASSPTSGVHGELFF. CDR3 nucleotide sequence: TGTGCCAGCAGTCCGACCTCGGGGGTTCACGGGGAGCTGTTTTTT.

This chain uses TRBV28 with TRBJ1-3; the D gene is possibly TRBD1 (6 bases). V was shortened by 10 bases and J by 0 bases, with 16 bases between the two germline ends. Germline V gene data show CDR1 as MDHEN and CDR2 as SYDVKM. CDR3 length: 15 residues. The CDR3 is CATKQGSLSGNTIYF. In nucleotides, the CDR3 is TGTGCCACGAAACAGGGCTCCCTCTCTGGAAACACCATATATTTT.

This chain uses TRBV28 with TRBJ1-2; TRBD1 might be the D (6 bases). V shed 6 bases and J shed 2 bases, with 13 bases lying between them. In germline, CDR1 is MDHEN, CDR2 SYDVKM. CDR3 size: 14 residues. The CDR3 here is CASRSSTGNYGYTF. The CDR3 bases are TGTGCCAGCAGATCAAGTACAGGGAACTATGGCTACACCTTC.

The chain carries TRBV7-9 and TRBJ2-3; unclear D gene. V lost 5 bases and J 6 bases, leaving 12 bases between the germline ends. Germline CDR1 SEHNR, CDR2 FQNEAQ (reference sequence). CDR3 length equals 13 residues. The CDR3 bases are TGTGCCAGCAGCCCCTCAGGTGCGGATACGCAGTATTTT. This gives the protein CASSPSGADTQYF.

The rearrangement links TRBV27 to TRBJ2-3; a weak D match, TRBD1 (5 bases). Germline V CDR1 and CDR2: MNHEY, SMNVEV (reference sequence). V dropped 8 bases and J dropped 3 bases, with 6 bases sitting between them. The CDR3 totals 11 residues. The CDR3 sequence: CASRQTDTQYF. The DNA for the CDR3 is TGTGCCAGCCGACAGACAGATACGCAGTATTTT.

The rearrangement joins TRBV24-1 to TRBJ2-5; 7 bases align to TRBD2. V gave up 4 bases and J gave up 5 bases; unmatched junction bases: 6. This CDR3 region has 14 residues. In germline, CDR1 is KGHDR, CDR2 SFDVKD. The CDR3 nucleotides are TGTGCCACCAGTGAGGGAGGGCTTGAGGAGACCCAGTACTTC. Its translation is CATSEGGLEETQYF.

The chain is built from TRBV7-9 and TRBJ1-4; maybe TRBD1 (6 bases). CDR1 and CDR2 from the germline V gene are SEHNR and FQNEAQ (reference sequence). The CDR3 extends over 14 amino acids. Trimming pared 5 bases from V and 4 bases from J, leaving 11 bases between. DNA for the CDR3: TGTGCCAGCAGCCCTCGGACAGTTAATGAAAAACTGTTTTTT. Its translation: CASSPRTVNEKLFF.

The chain's CDR3 is CASSPPQENTEAFF. CDR3 DNA: TGTGCCAGCTCACCGCCACAGGAGAACACTGAAGCTTTCTTT. The rearrangement joins TRBV18 to TRBJ1-1, with D perhaps TRBD1 (5 bases). The V end was cut by 3 bases, the J end by 1 base, with 9 bases between. CDR1 is KGHSH and CDR2 is LQKENI in the germline V gene. The CDR3 spans 14 residues.

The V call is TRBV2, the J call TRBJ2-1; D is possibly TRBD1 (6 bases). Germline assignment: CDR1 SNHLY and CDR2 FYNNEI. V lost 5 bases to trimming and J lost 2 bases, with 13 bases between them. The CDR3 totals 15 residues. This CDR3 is CASSQRQAPYNEQFF. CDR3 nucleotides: TGTGCCAGCAGTCAACGACAGGCCCCCTACAATGAGCAGTTCTTC.

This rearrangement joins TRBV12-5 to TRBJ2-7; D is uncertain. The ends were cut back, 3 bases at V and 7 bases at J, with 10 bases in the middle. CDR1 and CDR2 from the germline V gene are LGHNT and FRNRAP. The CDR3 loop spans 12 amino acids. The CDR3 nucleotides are TGTGCTAGTGGTTTTTTGGTGAGGGAGCAGTACTTC. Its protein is CASGFLVREQYF.

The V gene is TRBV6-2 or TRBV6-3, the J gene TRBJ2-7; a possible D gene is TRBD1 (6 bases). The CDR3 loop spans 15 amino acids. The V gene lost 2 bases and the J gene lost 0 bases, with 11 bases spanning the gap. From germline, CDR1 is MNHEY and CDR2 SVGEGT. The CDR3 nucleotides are TGTGCCAGCAGTTACGTACAGGGAGTCTCCTACGAGCAGTACTTC. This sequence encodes CASSYVQGVSYEQYF.

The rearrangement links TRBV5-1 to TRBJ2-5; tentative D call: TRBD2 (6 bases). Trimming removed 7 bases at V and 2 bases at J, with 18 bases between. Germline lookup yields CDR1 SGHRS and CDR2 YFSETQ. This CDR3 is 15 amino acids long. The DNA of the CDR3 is TGCGCCAGCCCTTCCCCAGGGAGGAGGCAAGAGACCCAGTACTTC. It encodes CASPSPGRRQETQYF.

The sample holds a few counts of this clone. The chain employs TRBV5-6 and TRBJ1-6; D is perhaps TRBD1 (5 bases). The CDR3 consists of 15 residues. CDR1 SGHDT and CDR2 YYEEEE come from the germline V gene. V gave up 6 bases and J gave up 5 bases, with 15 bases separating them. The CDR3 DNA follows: TGTGCCAGCACCCTGGGACTCAAGCATAATTCACCCCTCCACTTT. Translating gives CASTLGLKHNSPLHF.

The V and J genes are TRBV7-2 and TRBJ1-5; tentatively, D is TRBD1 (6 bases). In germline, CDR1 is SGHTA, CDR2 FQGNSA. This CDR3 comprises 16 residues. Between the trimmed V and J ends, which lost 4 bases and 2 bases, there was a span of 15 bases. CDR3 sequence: CASSSGDRAGNQPQHF. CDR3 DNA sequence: TGTGCCAGCAGCTCAGGGGATAGGGCGGGCAATCAGCCCCAGCATTTT. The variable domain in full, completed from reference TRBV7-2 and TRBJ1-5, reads GAGVSQSPSNKVTEKGKDVELRCDPISGHTALYWYRQSLGQGLEFLIYFQGNSAPDKSGLPSDRFSAERTGGSVSTLTIQRTQQEDSAVYLCASSSGDRAGNQPQHFGDGTRLSIL.